This TCR beta chain was sequenced in a study of cytomegalovirus exposure and HLA in healthy donors. Study-wide results and caveats: Information on immune exposure was restricted to one variable (CMV serostatus).

Worth noting for this clone: The antigen remains undetermined.

The PCR had 60 Vbeta and 13 Jbeta primers. The data were produced by immunoSEQ multiplex PCR, yet TCRdb's version contains in-frame clones alone and is incomplete. The sample has approximately 40,000 clones; around three fifths are singletons. Germline V gene data show CDR1 as DFQATT and CDR2 as SNEGSKA (reference sequence). The length of the CDR3 is 11 residues. V lost 6 bases and J lost 5, with 10 bases in between. Whereas donors were nominally healthy upon sampling, unrecorded immune exposures were probable. The TCR sequence derives from a man aged 45 to 65 in good health and CMV-seropositive. The chain combines TRBV20-1 with TRBJ2-5; D is undetermined. The specimen sequenced was PBMCs. The CDR3 region is CSALFGETQYF. The CDR3 nucleotides read TGCAGTGCCCTATTCGGGGAGACCCAGTACTTC.